The 21 T cell receptor beta chains presented below share a single source sample, sequenced in a study of tumor and adjacent non-tumor tissue in lung cancer. RNA was extracted from bulk tissue without any cell sorting. The normal lung tissue was taken more than 3 cm from the tumor edge. A modified ARM-PCR protocol with three rounds of nested PCR amplified TCRbeta. MiXCR, applied by TCRdb to the multiplex PCR reads, yields one record per CDR3 protein. Of 90,000 to 100,000 distinct CDR3 sequences in the sample, about 80% are singletons; the top ten hold roughly 33%. The specimen was distant non-tumor lung tissue. These receptors were taken from a man in his 60s with small cell lung cancer.

This clonotype was detected only a few times. Possible read error: a much larger clone is one base away. This chain uses TRBV12-3 or TRBV12-4 with TRBJ2-3; 11 bases align to TRBD2. CDR3 size: 14 residues. J was trimmed by 7 bases and V by 7 bases; bases with no gene match: 7. The CDR3 bases are TGTGCCAGCATCACTAGCGGGAGACAACATACGCAGTATTTT. Protein: CASITSGRQHTQYF.

This clonotype was seen just once. An end of the junction does not agree with germline; a read error may underlie this. The chain uses TRBV4-2 and TRBJ2-2, with D maybe TRBD2 (5 bases). Per germline, CDR1 LGHNA and CDR2 YNFKEQ. The length of the CDR3 is 16 residues. CDR3 DNA sequence: TGTGGCAGCAGCCAAGCTCTGAGGGCCAAGACCGGGGAGCTGTTTTTC. Its protein product is CGSSQALRAKTGELFF.

A word on this clonotype: An end of the junction does not agree with germline; a read error may underlie this. This chain uses TRBV4-2 with TRBJ1-5, with D tentatively TRBD1 (6 bases). CDR1 is LGHNA and CDR2 is YNFKEQ in the germline V gene. This CDR3 contains 18 residues. CDR3 sequence: CAGSQGGFSGISNQPQHF. DNA for the CDR3: TGTGCCGGCAGCCAAGGGGGTTTTAGCGGTATTAGCAATCAGCCCCAGCATTTT.

As to this clonotype: Germline and junction disagree at one end, which may indicate a read error. The chain recombines TRBV16 with TRBJ2-7; no clear D. Germline lookup yields CDR1 KGHSY and CDR2 FQNENV. The CDR3 contains 13 residues. CDR3: CTSSQQPVYEQYF. The CDR3 nucleotides read TGTACCAGCAGCCAACAGCCGGTCTACGAACAGTACTTC.

Regarding this clonotype: The junction departs from the called germline gene at one end, perhaps through a read error. The V and J genes are TRBV12-3 or TRBV12-4 and TRBJ1-6; D is perhaps TRBD1 (6 bases). CDR3 length: 15 amino acids. The CDR3 is CASSYLDRPNSPLQF. Written as DNA, the CDR3 is TGTGCCAGCAGTTATCTAGACAGGCCCAATTCACCCCTCCAGTTT.

Note on this clonotype: An end of the junction differs from the germline gene, which may be a read error. The chain has TRBV6-1 and TRBJ2-6; maybe TRBD1 (5 bases). This CDR3 contains 16 residues. Germline V gives CDR1 MNHNS, CDR2 SASEGT. The CDR3 coding sequence is TGTGCCAGCAGTGTGGATACGGCTTCTGGGGCCAACGTCCTAACATTC. It specifies CASSVDTASGANVLTF.

This clonotype was seen once. The chain has TRBV4-1 and TRBJ1-3; unclear D gene. CDR3 length: 15 amino acids. The germline gives CDR1 MGHRA, CDR2 YSYEKL. V lost 1 base to trimming and J lost 8 bases, with 15 bases between them. The CDR3 spells CASSQGGVSEDTIYF. CDR3 DNA sequence: TGCGCCAGCAGCCAAGGTGGGGTCTCTGAAGACACCATATATTTT.

The rearrangement links TRBV11-2 to TRBJ2-7; TRBD2 matches 7 bases. Germline CDR1 SGHAT, CDR2 FQNNGV. The CDR3 has 13 residues. CDR3 region: CANSFPSGYEQYV. The CDR3 nucleotides are TGTGCCAACAGCTTCCCTAGCGGATACGAACAGTATGTC.

Note on this clonotype: The CDR3 does not close with the conserved phenylalanine or tryptophan, likely indicating a read error. This chain links TRBV10-1 with TRBJ2-3; 9 positions agree with TRBD2. The V gene end was trimmed by 4 bases and the J gene end by 6 bases; junction bases not matched to a gene: 8. Per germline, CDR1 WNHNN and CDR2 SYGVQD (reference sequence). The CDR3 contains 15 residues. CDR3 in amino acids: CASSVGAGGVDTQYC. As DNA, the CDR3 is TGCGCCAGCAGTGTCGGAGCGGGGGGTGTCGATACGCAGTATTGT.

In the case of this clonotype: The junction does not match germline at one end; this may be a read error. J is TRBJ2-3 and V is TRBV12-3 or TRBV12-4; TRBD2 aligns across 9 bases. The CDR3 runs to 18 residues. The CDR3 reads CASSERSWGLAGTDTQYF. In nucleotides, the CDR3 is TGTGCTAGCAGTGAAAGGAGCTGGGGACTAGCCGGCACAGATACGCAGTATTTT.

This clonotype was seen a handful of times. At one end the junction does not follow the germline gene, possibly because of a read error. This chain connects TRBV11-2 to TRBJ1-4, with D unclear. This CDR3 contains 15 residues. CDR1 and CDR2 from the germline V gene are SGHAT and FQNNGV. The CDR3, as DNA: TGTGCCAGCAGCCAGTTTGATGGGATCAGTGAAGAACTGTCTTTT. Encoded protein: CASSQFDGISEELSF.

The chain links TRBV29-1 to TRBJ1-2; 10 bases agree with TRBD1. This CDR3 comprises 14 residues. Germline V lookup: CDR1 SQVTM, CDR2 ANQGSEA. The CDR3 sequence is CIGEAGTGASGYTF. CDR3 in DNA: TGCATCGGTGAAGCCGGGACAGGGGCAAGTGGCTACACCTTC.

The J gene is TRBJ2-7, the V gene TRBV6-1, with 8 positions matching TRBD1. The CDR3 extends over 20 amino acids. Germline V gene data show CDR1 as MNHNS and CDR2 as SASEGT. CDR3 sequence: CASSRYLPGQVRTDFYEQYV. The DNA for the CDR3 is TGTGCTAGCAGTCGTTATCTTCCGGGACAGGTCCGAACCGATTTCTACGAGCAGTACGTC.

This clonotype was detected only a few times. A much bigger clone sits one base away, suggesting this may be a read error. This sequence joins TRBV5-6 and TRBJ1-2; 7 bases are shared with TRBD1. V lost 8 bases, J lost 5 bases, and 12 bases stayed unmatched. Germline V CDR1 and CDR2: SGHDT, YYEEEE. The CDR3 length is 14 residues. CDR3: CARTTGQATYGYTF. CDR3 sequence (DNA): TGTGCCAGGACCACCGGACAGGCTACTTATGGCTACACCTTC.

This clonotype was seen once. One junction end disagrees with the germline gene, perhaps due to a read error. Written as DNA, the CDR3 is TGTGCCAGCAGCCAAGATCCCAGGGCGAACACCGAGGAGCTGTCTTTT. Translating gives CASSQDPRANTEELSF. The chain couples TRBV4-2 to TRBJ2-2; possible D gene TRBD1, 5 bases. CDR3 length: 16 residues. Germline-derived CDR1 and CDR2 are LGHNA and YNFKEQ.

As to this clonotype: Relative to the germline gene, one junction end is altered; a read error may explain this. V gene TRBV12-3 or TRBV12-4 combines with J gene TRBJ2-6; no definite D call. This CDR3 is 14 amino acids long. The CDR3 bases are TGTGCCAGCAGTTTCTTCTCTGGGGACAACGTCCTGACTTTC. It encodes CASSFFSGDNVLTF.

This clonotype was found once. The chain couples TRBV20-1 to TRBJ2-7, with 7 bases fitting TRBD2. The CDR3 has 15 amino acids. Germline CDR1 is DFQATT and CDR2 is SNEGSKA (reference sequence). V shed 7 bases, J shed 0 bases, and the junction held 12 bases outside the gene matches. DNA of the CDR3: TGCAGTGATAGTCCGGCTAGCGGCTTCTCCTACGAGCAGTACTTC. Protein: CSDSPASGFSYEQYF.

Comments on this clonotype: One base away lies a much larger clone, so this may be a sequencing read error. This chain links TRBV30 with TRBJ2-3; 11 bases align to TRBD2. Germline V gene lookup returns CDR1 GTSNPN and CDR2 SVGIG (reference sequence). The CDR3 covers 15 residues. CDR3 coding DNA: TGTGCCTGGAATACACTAGCGGGAGAACCAGATACGAAGTATTTT. This gives the protein CAWNTLAGEPDTKYF.

Note on this clonotype: A much larger clonotype is one base distant, so this may be a read error. The chain carries TRBV5-1 and TRBJ1-1, with TRBD1 as a possible D gene (5 bases). V lost 7 bases, J lost 2 bases, and 15 bases lay in between. The CDR3 length is 14 residues. Per germline, CDR1 SGHRS and CDR2 YFSETQ. CDR3: CASRPPGINTEAFF. The CDR3 region has the DNA TGCGCCAGCCGTCCGCCAGGGATCAACACTGAAGCTTTCTTT.

This clonotype was seen once. An end of the junction does not agree with germline; a read error may underlie this. Here the CDR3 DNA reads TGTGCCAGCGGCTTAGATAGGATAGATACGCAGTTTTTT. Translation gives CASGLDRIDTQFF. The gene calls are TRBV7-8 and TRBJ2-3; D remains ambiguous. This CDR3 spans 13 amino acids. Germline V gene data show CDR1 as SGHVS and CDR2 as FQNEAQ.

With respect to this clonotype: A much bigger clone sits one base away, suggesting this may be a read error. The J gene is TRBJ2-1, the V gene TRBV5-6; D may match TRBD1 or TRBD2 (5 bases each). Germline CDR1 SGHDT, CDR2 YYEEEE. Trimming left V 0 bases short and J 9 bases short, with 16 bases between. The CDR3 length is 15 residues. The CDR3 coding sequence is TGTGCCAGCAGCTTGGATGTGCAGACGGGGCTTGAGCAGTTCTTC. This encodes CASSLDVQTGLEQFF.